The 2 T cell receptor beta chains listed next were all sequenced from one sample in a study of T cell repertoires in cytomegalovirus infection. TCRdb fed the reads into MiXCR, producing one record per CDR3 protein. Of 700,000 to 850,000 distinct CDR3 sequences listed, less than 35% are singletons. What these receptors recognize is not known. The input for sequencing was cultured CD8+ T cells from PBMCs, taken from culture after CMV antigen stimulation. The receptors were gathered from a human donor in good health (CMV status not recorded). Some clones in this sample may be carry-over from other donors' samples.

This clonotype was seen more than once but under ten times. The chain has TRBV28 and TRBJ2-5; 9 bases agree with TRBD1. The CDR3 is 15 residues long. The germline V gene encodes CDR1 MDHEN and CDR2 SYDVKM. Trimming at V came to 6 bases and at J to 6 bases, leaving 11 bases not matched to a gene. CDR3 nucleotide sequence: TGTGCCAGCAGCTCCCCGGGACAGGGACTGCAGACCCAGTACTTC. Translation: CASSSPGQGLQTQYF.

This clonotype appeared many times. The CDR3 protein is CASSSLAGGPRETQYF. The CDR3 DNA follows: TGTGCCAGCAGCTCCCTAGCGGGGGGGCCGAGGGAGACCCAGTACTTC. The chain is built from TRBV7-2 and TRBJ2-5, with 12 positions matching TRBD2. The CDR3 contains 16 residues. Germline assignment: CDR1 SGHTA and CDR2 FQGNSA. The ends lost 4 bases at V and 5 bases at J; junction bases unmatched: 8.